This T cell receptor (beta chain) appears in the sequencing data of a study of PD-1 blockade in classical Hodgkin lymphoma. As to time point: newly diagnosed, previously untreated cHL patient sample. The study purified CD4+ T cells from thawed PBMCs using magnetic negative selection. PBMCs from untreated, newly diagnosed classical Hodgkin lymphoma were comparison samples. CDR3 size: 15 residues. Germline V gives CDR1 SSHAT, CDR2 FNYEAQ (reference sequence). Concerning this clone: The junction departs from germline at one end; a sequencing error may be responsible.

Produced via immunoSEQ multiplex PCR; TCRdb's table is partial and in-frame only. The sample has tens of thousands of clones, 80% to 90% seen once. The sequence derives from a human donor with classical Hodgkin lymphoma. The chain joins TRBV7-7 to TRBJ2-6; D remains ambiguous. The material sequenced was CD4+ T cells from blood. The CDR3 spells CASSPSSTGANVLTF. CDR3 bases: TGTGCTAGCAGCCCCTCGTCGACTGGGGCCAACGTCCTGACTTTC. Combining the CDR3 with reference TRBV7-7 and TRBJ2-6 gives the whole variable domain GAGVSQSPRYKVTKRGQDVTLRCDPISSHATLYWYQQALGQGPEFLTYFNYEAQPDKSGLPSDRFSAERPEGSISTLTIQRTEQRDSAMYRCASSPSSTGANVLTFGAGSRLTVL.